The rows below give T cell receptor beta chains drawn from one sample of a study of CD8 T cells in ankylosing spondylitis. TCRdb analysed the 5' RACE reads with MiXCR anew, one entry per CDR3 protein. Among about 840,000 distinct CDR3 sequences listed, roughly 10% were seen once. Material for sequencing was blood, either unsorted or a sorted T cell fraction (not recorded which). The receptors here all came from a male donor with ankylosing spondylitis. The conserved cysteine and the conserved F or W are not part of the CDR3 here.

CDR3 length | J gene | V gene | CDR3 protein
13 | TRBJ2-3 | TRBV10-1 | ASSPSGPGADTQY
13 | TRBJ1-2 | TRBV4-3 | ASSQDGGLDYGYT
12 | TRBJ2-1 | TRBV5-1 | ASSQTAGGNEQF
9 | TRBJ2-7 | TRBV20-1 | SAGDSYEQY
14 | TRBJ1-2 | TRBV7-2 | ASSLALIRRSDGYT
12 | TRBJ2-7 | TRBV5-1 | ASSLGQVESEQY
13 | TRBJ1-5 | TRBV6-1 | ATRVGGGRNQPQH
13 | TRBJ1-2 | TRBV27 | ASSIDGRLTYGYT
15 | TRBJ2-3 | TRBV29-1 | SVEDLQTSGGIGTQY
12 | TRBJ1-1 | TRBV20-1 | SAKVPGGYTEAF
13 | TRBJ2-6 | TRBV14 | ASSLYGSGANVLT
12 | TRBJ2-7 | TRBV20-1 | SARELPTPYEQY
11 | TRBJ1-1 | TRBV20-1 | SAFFQGRTEAF
13 | TRBJ1-2 | TRBV6-1 | ASRSAGTGVYGYT
12 | TRBJ2-1 | TRBV15 | ATSVRRTYNEQF
13 | TRBJ1-2 | TRBV5-1 | ASSLGLPEDYGYT
10 | TRBJ1-1 | TRBV3-1 | ASRGGGAEAF
14 | TRBJ2-1 | TRBV6-1 | ASSKIRIRPYNEQF
12 | TRBJ2-7 | TRBV7-9 | ASSSNRGRNEQY
13 | TRBJ1-2 | TRBV12-3/TRBV12-4 | ASSLPQGANYGYT
12 | TRBJ1-2 | TRBV20-1 | SAPGQGGVGGYT
14 | TRBJ2-7 | TRBV27 | ASSLWASGGSYEQY
12 | TRBJ1-2 | TRBV5-1 | ASSLKNTNYGYT
12 | TRBJ2-5 | TRBV18 | ASSPWTGWETQY
15 | TRBJ2-4 | TRBV28 | ASSLSSPGGTKNIQY
13 | TRBJ2-1 | TRBV7-2 | ASSLRWEGPNEQF
12 | TRBJ2-3 | TRBV28 | ATEVTSDADTQY
13 | TRBJ2-5 | TRBV29-1 | SVSTSGGPGETQY
14 | TRBJ2-2 | TRBV5-5 | ASSFTTGLDTGELF
14 | TRBJ1-2 | TRBV7-9 | ASRYETGTGNYGYT
10 | TRBJ1-1 | TRBV2 | ASSYGGAEAF
13 | TRBJ1-1 | TRBV4-2 | ASSKDHGSDTEAF
12 | TRBJ1-1 | TRBV5-1 | ASSLRQGVTEAF
12 | TRBJ1-5 | TRBV20-1 | SAREGYSNQPQH
13 | TRBJ2-3 | TRBV11-1 | ASSLSGPGTDTQY
12 | TRBJ2-1 | TRBV6-2/TRBV6-3 | ASRGASSYNEQF
10 | TRBJ1-1 | TRBV20-1 | SARGPATEAF
12 | TRBJ2-1 | TRBV7-2 | ASSTGPPMSEQF
13 | TRBJ1-5 | TRBV7-9 | ASSPLGTGLGPQH
12 | TRBJ2-4 | TRBV20-1 | SATHGPKRYIQY
9 | TRBJ1-5 | TRBV20-1 | SARSLQPQH
14 | TRBJ2-5 | TRBV7-2 | ASSLLGIKEAETQY
11 | TRBJ2-5 | TRBV20-1 | SARTRGPETQY
15 | TRBJ2-7 | TRBV25-1 | ASSEADGAGGPYEQY
13 | TRBJ2-7 | TRBV7-6 | ASSLRQGTSYEQY